The clone carrying this T cell receptor beta chain was observed a few times. This CDR3 comprises 13 residues. V trimming: 7 bases; J trimming: 5 bases; junction bases outside the gene matches: 8. Germline V gene sequence: CDR1 SQVTM, CDR2 ANQGSEA. This record comes from a study of T-cell reconstitution after alpha-beta-depleted transplantation in children. Construction of the TCRbeta library involved unique molecular identifiers. TCRdb ran MiXCR on the PCR reads and lists one entry per CDR3 protein. This sample has approximately 420,000 distinct CDR3 sequences, with about a tenth found just once. The chain joins TRBV29-1 to TRBJ2-7, with 10 bases that match TRBD1. This specimen was PBMCs from the stem cell graft donor, taken from the stem cell graft. The source of this sequence is a human donor who donated a stem cell graft to a child with acute myeloid leukemia. For the CDR3, the DNA is TGCAGCGCCCGGACAGGGGGTCCCCACGAGCAGTACTTC. It is translated as CSARTGGPHEQYF.